This record covers a single T cell receptor (beta chain). The antigen remains unidentified. V lost 4 bases, J lost 5 bases, and 8 bases lay in between. This CDR3 is 11 amino acids long. Per germline, CDR1 SQVTM and CDR2 ANQGSEA. The sample is drawn from a study of T cells in narcolepsy. General observations from the study: Autoreactive clonotypes reportedly recurred in blood of same and different patients, not controls.

This table comes from immunoSEQ multiplex PCR, and its TCRdb copy is limited to in-frame clones, with some not included. The repertoire holds 30,000 to 35,000 clones, around 90% seen once, with 0.83% in the top ten. The clonotype was recovered from a human donor with narcolepsy. The sequenced sample consisted of CD45RA- memory CD4+ T cells from PBMCs. This sequence joins TRBV29-1 and TRBJ2-5, with D unclear. The CDR3 bases are TGCAGCGTTGCACCGTTGGAGACCCAGTACTTC. Its translation is CSVAPLETQYF. Full variable domain (rest looked up from reference TRBV29-1 and TRBJ2-5): SAVISQKPSRDICQRGTSLTIQCQVDSQVTMMFWYRQQPGQSLTLIATANQGSEATYESGFVIDKFPISRPNLTFSTLTVSNMSPEDSSIYLCSVAPLETQYFGPGTRLLVL.